This T cell receptor (beta chain) originates from a study of spatial heterogeneity in lung cancer. Study-wide context: Alpha-chain sequences were consistently detected less often than beta-chain sequences.

Time point here: blood at routine non-recurrence follow-up after resection. Whole RNA obtained from tumor, nontumor lung or frozen PBMC underwent sequencing without sorting. This clonotype was detected many times. This CDR3 has 15 residues. The V and J ends lost 2 bases and 6 bases respectively, with 11 bases between them. TCR cDNA molecules were tagged individually, and each one carried a unique molecular identifier. TCRdb recomputed calls from the 5' RACE reads with MiXCR, one row per CDR3 protein. The sample contains around 110,000 distinct CDR3 sequences, roughly an eighth of which appear only once.

The chain links TRBV12-3 or TRBV12-4 to TRBJ1-6, with D unresolved. The origin of this receptor is a male donor with early-stage non-small cell lung cancer. The specimen was PBMCs, collected at follow-up. The CDR3 reads CASSLRSEINSPLHF. DNA of the CDR3: TGTGCCAGCAGTTTAAGGTCGGAGATTAATTCACCCCTCCACTTT.